Listed below are T cell receptor beta chains from one sample, sequenced in a study of monozygotic twins with inflammatory bowel disease. Following a re-call of the 5' RACE reads, TCRdb has one entry per CDR3 protein and lacks DNA. This sample's clone table lists approximately 400,000 distinct CDR3 sequences. Sequenced: blood. These receptor sequences come from a human donor with ulcerative colitis or Crohn's disease, or a healthy co-twin of an affected twin (not recorded which). The CDR3 runs from the conserved cysteine through the conserved F or W.

TRBV4-1	TRBJ2-3	CASSHGGWGGDTQYF
TRBV7-9	TRBJ2-5	CASSLIAGGPGKTQYF
TRBV7-2	TRBJ1-2	CASSQVLGGYGYTF
TRBV5-4	TRBJ2-1	CASSNRGLSEQFF
TRBV25-1	TRBJ1-3	CASSESRGRRNTIYF
TRBV1	TRBJ2-5	CTSSHGTGRETQYF
TRBV28	TRBJ2-5	CASSSLGTSGPKETQYF
TRBV20-1	TRBJ2-3	CSANRGSASTQYF
TRBV20-1	TRBJ2-7	CSASPQTRSYEQYF
TRBV13	TRBJ1-2	CASSSRTGAKTF
TRBV5-4	TRBJ2-3	CASSFPTGLAGGVTDTQYF
TRBV12-3/TRBV12-4	TRBJ2-3	CASSSGPARDTQYF
TRBV10-3	TRBJ2-3	CAISELGARDTQYF
TRBV19	TRBJ2-2	CASSRTGGGYTGELFF
TRBV6-5	TRBJ1-3	CASSNTQDRRNTIYF
TRBV20-1	TRBJ2-7	CSAAQQGDVFYEQYF
TRBV20-1	TRBJ2-3	CSALPPGLAGEEITDTQYF
TRBV10-2	TRBJ1-1	CASSDLGPLNTEAFF
TRBV2	TRBJ2-5	CASSGLAENQETQYF
TRBV3-1	TRBJ2-7	CASSQFGLAGVFPKEQYF
TRBV20-1	TRBJ1-2	CSASLGQNYGYTF
TRBV5-1	TRBJ2-5	CASSPGVAGSPETQYF
TRBV7-6	TRBJ2-4	CASSLEGAKGIQYF
TRBV3-1	TRBJ2-3	CASSQVRPADTQYF
TRBV3-1	TRBJ2-1	CASSQGGLYGNEQFF
TRBV10-3	TRBJ2-5	CAISDGSGVMETQYF
TRBV10-3	TRBJ2-7	CAISYGTGSSYEQYF
TRBV20-1	TRBJ2-2	CSARLAGRVNTGELFF
TRBV6-5	TRBJ1-1	CASSVSTVMNTEAFF
TRBV23-1	TRBJ2-7	CASSQSLGGREGWGQYF
TRBV27	TRBJ1-5	CASRQGANQPQHF
TRBV18	TRBJ2-7	CASSDPQGSPYEQYF
TRBV18	TRBJ2-7	CASSPPGNYEQYF
TRBV7-6	TRBJ1-2	CASSFRQEGYGYTF
TRBV5-1	TRBJ2-1	CASSHDRNNEQFF
TRBV20-1	TRBJ2-3	CSARRSLASTDTQYF
TRBV6-2/TRBV6-3	TRBJ2-7	CASSYTKGHEQYF
TRBV15	TRBJ2-3	CATSRDLVDTQYF
TRBV5-1	TRBJ1-4	CASSLQTGHNEKLFF
TRBV7-6	TRBJ2-2	CASRRGPGGTGELFF
TRBV12-3/TRBV12-4	TRBJ2-2	CASSSVATGELFF
TRBV7-9	TRBJ2-1	CASSPQPTSEQFF
TRBV27	TRBJ2-7	CASSSRTDEQYF
TRBV3-1	TRBJ1-2	CASNSGAGYGYTF